Given below is one T cell receptor beta chain in context. Its antigen is unknown. The genomic DNA of each subset was split evenly across several immunoSEQ plates. The table came from immunoSEQ multiplex PCR; TCRdb's copy has only in-frame clones and leaves some out. The top ten clones hold approximately 0.3% of a sample with under 600,000 clones, roughly 98% of them seen once. The data belong to a study of shared clonotypes between healthy human individuals. Overall study findings and caveats: Non-shared clonotypes displayed generation probabilities falling below those of clonotypes present in all four donors.

Naive CD8 isolation took CD45RO-negative cells positively selected for CCR7 and excluded terminally differentiated effector memory CD45RA+ cells. Adults of Caucasian background living in Nashville, Tennessee made up all donors. Germline loops: CDR1 SGDLS, CDR2 YYNGEE. Unmatched junction bases numbered 9, after V lost 4 bases and J lost 8 bases. This CDR3 has 14 amino acids. The V call is TRBV9, the J call TRBJ2-5; TRBD2 aligns across 9 bases. The receptor's source is a man aged 30-40 years in good health. Sequencing used naive CD8+ T cells sorted from blood. The CDR3 sequence is CASSLGASGTTQYF. Here the CDR3 DNA reads TGTGCCAGCAGCCTCGGGGCTAGCGGGACAACCCAGTACTTC.